The 30 T cell receptor beta chains presented below share a single source sample, sequenced in a study of T cells expressing NK-cell markers. TCRdb re-analyzed the 5' RACE reads; it lists each CDR3 protein once, without DNA. The sample has roughly 280,000 distinct CDR3 sequences. Sequences were obtained from blood T cells: a sorted CD56 or NKG2C T cell subset, CD4+ or CD8+ T cells, or bulk PBMC T cells (not recorded which). Source of these receptors: a man younger than 35 in good health.

V usage is TRBV28 and J usage is TRBJ2-5; TCRdb outputs TRBD2, but without DNA this stays unchecked. CDR1 MDHEN and CDR2 SYDVKM come from the germline V gene. The CDR3 loop spans 12 amino acids. CDR3 protein: CASGGGRETQYF.

This chain connects TRBV6-5 to TRBJ2-5; TCRdb reports TRBD2, a call that lacks DNA to check it against. This CDR3 is 14 amino acids long. Germline V lookup: CDR1 MNHEY, CDR2 SVGAGI. This chain's CDR3 is CASSYTSGTETQYF.

This chain connects TRBV11-1 to TRBJ2-2; TCRdb reports TRBD2, a call that lacks DNA to check it against. Germline assignment: CDR1 SGHAT and CDR2 FQDESV (reference sequence). CDR3 length: 18 amino acids. The CDR3 loop reads CASSLAVGLAGAYGELFF.

This chain links TRBV10-1 with TRBJ2-2. CDR3 length: 14 residues. Germline CDR1 reads WNHNN; CDR2 reads SYGVQD (reference sequence). This chain's CDR3 is CASSEGVDTGELFF.

The chain has TRBV9 and TRBJ2-3; TCRdb's assignment of TRBD1 cannot be checked, as there is no DNA. The germline V gene encodes CDR1 SGDLS and CDR2 YYNGEE. The CDR3 has 18 amino acids. CDR3 region: CASSVSSGTTWGTDTQYF.

The chain uses TRBV9 and TRBJ2-3; checking the TCRdb D call of TRBD2 is not possible without DNA. Germline lookup yields CDR1 SGDLS and CDR2 YYNGEE. The CDR3 is 15 residues long. CDR3 protein: CASSFRLEISDTQYF.

This chain joins TRBV7-8 and TRBJ2-5; there is no DNA to check the TCRdb D call of TRBD1. Germline CDR1 SGHVS, CDR2 FQNEAQ. This CDR3 comprises 13 residues. The CDR3 region is CASTRRQGETQYF.

This chain joins TRBV12-3 or TRBV12-4 and TRBJ1-1. The CDR3 loop spans 14 amino acids. The CDR3: CASSLTAGGTEAFF.

V usage is TRBV6-1 and J usage is TRBJ2-6; no DNA is available, so the TRBD2 call from TCRdb remains unchecked. Per germline, CDR1 MNHNS and CDR2 SASEGT. There are 15 residues in the CDR3. CDR3 protein: CASCRASSGANVLTF.

The genes are TRBV11-3 and TRBJ2-1; TCRdb designates TRBD1, a call that cannot be tested without DNA. CDR3 length equals 13 residues. The germline CDR1 and CDR2 sequences are SGHNT and YENEEA. The CDR3 is CASSEDRVNEQFF.

The chain employs TRBV12-3 or TRBV12-4 and TRBJ2-1. The CDR3 is 16 residues long. The CDR3 here is CASSFSRYSSYNEQFF.

This rearrangement joins TRBV6-2 or TRBV6-3 to TRBJ1-5; the TCRdb call, TRBD1, lacks DNA for checking. In germline, CDR1 is MNHEY, CDR2 SVGEGT. The CDR3 is 14 amino acids. The CDR3 loop is CASSYRGSLQPQHF.

The J gene is TRBJ2-7, the V gene TRBV11-2; TCRdb gives TRBD2 as the D gene, but with no DNA this cannot be confirmed. CDR1 is SGHAT and CDR2 is FQNNGV in the germline V gene. CDR3 length: 15 residues. The CDR3 region is CASSALAGGVREQYF.

The gene calls are TRBV11-3 and TRBJ2-3; TCRdb outputs TRBD1, but without DNA this stays unchecked. The CDR3 is 13 residues long. Germline loops: CDR1 SGHNT, CDR2 YENEEA. The CDR3 region is CASSQGATDTQYF.

The chain is built from TRBV20-1 and TRBJ2-3; as DNA is missing, the TRBD2 call by TCRdb cannot be tested. The CDR3 has 12 residues. From germline, CDR1 is DFQATT and CDR2 SNEGSKA (reference sequence). The CDR3 region is CSEKGPTDTQYF.

The chain links TRBV5-5 to TRBJ1-1. Looked up from germline, CDR1 is SGHKS and CDR2 is YYEKEE (reference sequence). This CDR3 region has 14 residues. The CDR3 sequence: CASSLPGSNTEAFF.

The chain combines TRBV12-3 or TRBV12-4 with TRBJ2-1; TCRdb outputs TRBD1, but without DNA this stays unchecked. This CDR3 contains 16 residues. CDR3: CASSLVGGNSYNEQFF.

V gene TRBV19 combines with J gene TRBJ1-6; there is no DNA to check the TCRdb D call of TRBD1. The CDR3 is 14 residues long. Per the germline V gene, CDR1 is LNHDA and CDR2 is SQIVND (reference sequence). This CDR3 is CASSGTASNSPLHF. Drawing the rest from reference TRBV19 and TRBJ1-6, the complete variable domain is DGGITQSPKYLFRKEGQNVTLSCEQNLNHDAMYWYRQDPGQGLRLIYYSQIVNDFQKGDIAEGYSVSREKKESFPLTVTSAQKNPTAFYLCASSGTASNSPLHFGNGTRLTVT.

This chain's CDR3 is CASSKTGGGSDEQFF. The chain uses TRBV12-3 or TRBV12-4 and TRBJ2-1; TCRdb outputs TRBD1, but without DNA this stays unchecked. The CDR3 has 15 residues.

The chain has TRBV20-1 and TRBJ2-5; TCRdb proposes TRBD1, but this gene call is untestable without DNA. CDR3 size: 16 residues. Germline V gene lookup returns CDR1 DFQATT and CDR2 SNEGSKA (reference sequence). The CDR3 protein is CSALTPGTESGETQYF.

The chain employs TRBV18 and TRBJ1-1; TCRdb gives TRBD1 as the D gene, but with no DNA this cannot be confirmed. The CDR3 is 13 residues long. In germline, CDR1 is KGHSH, CDR2 LQKENI. CDR3 loop: CASSPGGGVEAFF.

The chain employs TRBV6-1 and TRBJ1-2. Germline V lookup: CDR1 MNHNS, CDR2 SASEGT. The CDR3 length is 14 residues. This chain's CDR3 is CASRNRRINYGYTF.

The V call is TRBV29-1, the J call TRBJ2-1; as DNA is missing, the TRBD1 call by TCRdb cannot be tested. The CDR3 covers 11 residues. Germline V CDR1 and CDR2: SQVTM, ANQGSEA. The chain's CDR3 is CSVGRGGKQFF.

The chain has TRBV5-1 and TRBJ2-3. In germline, CDR1 is SGHRS, CDR2 YFSETQ. CDR3 length: 15 amino acids. CDR3 sequence: CASSSRTASTDTQYF.

The rearrangement uses TRBV9 and TRBJ2-5. The germline V gene has CDR1 SGDLS and CDR2 YYNGEE. The CDR3 covers 15 residues. This chain's CDR3 is CASSVGALKVETQYF.

The V call is TRBV11-2, the J call TRBJ2-1. Germline V CDR1 and CDR2: SGHAT, FQNNGV. The CDR3 has 13 amino acids. CDR3 amino acids: CASSPSSYNEQFF.

This chain joins TRBV20-1 and TRBJ2-1. Germline V lookup: CDR1 DFQATT, CDR2 SNEGSKA (reference sequence). This CDR3 has 15 amino acids. This chain's CDR3 is CSARDYLSSYNEQFF.

This chain joins TRBV12-3 or TRBV12-4 and TRBJ1-6. The CDR3 has 11 residues. CDR3 in amino acids: CASSFASPLHF.

The chain recombines TRBV20-1 with TRBJ2-1; TCRdb's D call, TRBD2, is unchecked because there is no DNA. This CDR3 comprises 14 residues. CDR1 and CDR2 (germline): DFQATT, SNEGSKA (reference sequence). The CDR3 region is CSASRPGLAGGQFF.

The chain uses TRBV27 and TRBJ2-3. This CDR3 comprises 15 residues. The germline gives CDR1 MNHEY, CDR2 SMNVEV (reference sequence). CDR3 residues: CASRPLGTSPDTQYF.